These 5 T cell receptor beta chains came from one sample sequenced in a study of shared clonotypes between healthy human individuals. Repertoires were generated with immunoSEQ multiplex PCR, while TCRdb's copy carries only in-frame clones and drops some. The sample contains roughly 2.2 million clones, 85% to 95% of which appear only once. Sequencing was done on a sample of naive CD4+ T cells from PBMCs. Regarding subset: CD45RA+ positively selected. These receptors all come from a man aged 18 to 35 in good health. Some clones in this sample may be carry-over from other donors' samples.

This clone was seen a single time. J is TRBJ1-2 and V is TRBV2; no firm D call. With 6 bases removed from V and 5 bases from J, the gap between germline ends came to 19 bases. The germline CDR1 and CDR2 sequences are SNHLY and FYNNEI. The CDR3 totals 15 residues. The CDR3 reads CASSRTPLGGYGYTF. The CDR3 coding sequence is TGTGCCAGCAGCAGGACCCCTTTAGGAGGATATGGCTACACCTTC.

The chain recombines TRBV7-3 with TRBJ1-1; 7 positions agree with TRBD1. Germline CDR1 SGHTA, CDR2 FQGTGA. The CDR3 sequence is 13 residues long. The V segment lost 6 bases and the J segment 1 base; nucleotides outside the gene matches: 2. The CDR3 DNA is TGTGCCAGCAGAAGACAGGGGAACACTGAAGCTTTCTTT. This gives the protein CASRRQGNTEAFF. Full variable domain (outside the CDR3, taken from reference TRBV7-3 and TRBJ1-1): GAGVSQTPSNKVTEKGKYVELRCDPISGHTALYWYRQSLGQGPEFLIYFQGTGAADDSGLPNDRFFAVRPEGSVSTLKIQRTERGDSAVYLCASRRQGNTEAFFGQGTRLTVV.

The chain carries TRBV5-1 and TRBJ2-7; the match to TRBD1 covers 8 bases. The germline V gene has CDR1 SGHRS and CDR2 YFSETQ. Trimming took 0 bases from V and 3 from J; bases not matched to a gene: 5. This CDR3 spans 15 amino acids. CDR3 sequence reads: CASSLVWTGNYEQYF. The DNA for the CDR3 is TGCGCCAGCAGCTTGGTTTGGACAGGGAACTACGAGCAGTACTTC.

The V gene is TRBV12-5, the J gene TRBJ2-3; D tentatively reads TRBD1 or TRBD2 (6 bases each). CDR1 and CDR2 from the germline V gene are LGHNT and FRNRAP. V was pared by 4 bases and J by 3 bases, with 17 bases between. The CDR3 contains 16 residues. CDR3 DNA sequence: TGTGCTAGTGGTTCCGAGGGGGGAATCACGACAGATACGCAGTATTTT. Translation gives CASGSEGGITTDTQYF. The entire variable domain, with the rest obtained from reference TRBV12-5 and TRBJ2-3, is as follows: DARVTQTPRHKVTEMGQEVTMRCQPILGHNTVFWYRQTMMQGLELLAYFRNRAPLDDSGMPKDRFSAEMPDATLATLKIQPSEPRDSAVYFCASGSEGGITTDTQYFGPGTRLTVL.

The chain combines TRBV12-5 with TRBJ2-1; TRBD2 matches 8 bases. The CDR3 contains 14 residues. Germline V gives CDR1 LGHNT, CDR2 FRNRAP. V was clipped by 9 bases and J by 1 base; unmatched bases: 5. Written as DNA, the CDR3 is TGTGCTAGCGGGAGGGCCACATCCTACAATGAGCAGTTCTTC. It specifies CASGRATSYNEQFF.